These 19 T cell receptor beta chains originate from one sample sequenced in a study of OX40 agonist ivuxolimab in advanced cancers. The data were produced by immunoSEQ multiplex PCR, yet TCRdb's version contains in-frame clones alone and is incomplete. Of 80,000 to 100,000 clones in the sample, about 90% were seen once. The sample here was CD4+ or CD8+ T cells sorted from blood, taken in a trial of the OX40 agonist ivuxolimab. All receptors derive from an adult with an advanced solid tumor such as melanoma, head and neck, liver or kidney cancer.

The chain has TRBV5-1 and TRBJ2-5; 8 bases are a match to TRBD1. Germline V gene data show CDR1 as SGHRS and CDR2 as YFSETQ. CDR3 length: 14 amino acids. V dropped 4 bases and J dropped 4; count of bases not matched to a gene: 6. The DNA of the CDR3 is TGCGCCAGCAGCACTGGACAGGGACGAGAGACCCAGTACTTC. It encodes CASSTGQGRETQYF.

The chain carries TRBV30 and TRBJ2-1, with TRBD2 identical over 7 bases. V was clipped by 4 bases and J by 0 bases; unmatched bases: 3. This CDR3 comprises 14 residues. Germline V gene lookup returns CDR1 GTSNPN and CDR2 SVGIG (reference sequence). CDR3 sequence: CAWTSGYSYNEQFF. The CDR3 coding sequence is TGTGCCTGGACTAGCGGTTACTCCTACAATGAGCAGTTCTTC.

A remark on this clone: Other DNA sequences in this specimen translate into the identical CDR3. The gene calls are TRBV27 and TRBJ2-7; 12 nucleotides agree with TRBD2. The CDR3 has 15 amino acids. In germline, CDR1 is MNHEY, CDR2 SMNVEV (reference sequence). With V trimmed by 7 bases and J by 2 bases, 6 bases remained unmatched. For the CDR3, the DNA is TGTGCCAGCACCCCTAGCGGGGGGGGAACCTACGAGCAGTACTTC. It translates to CASTPSGGGTYEQYF.

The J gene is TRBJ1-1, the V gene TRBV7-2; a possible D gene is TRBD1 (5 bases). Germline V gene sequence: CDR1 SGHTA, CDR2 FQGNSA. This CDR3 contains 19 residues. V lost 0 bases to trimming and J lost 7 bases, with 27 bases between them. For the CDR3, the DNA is TGTGCCAGCAGCTTAGCGCGACAGTCAGTCCCTCTTTTGTCCCTTGAAGCTTTCTTT. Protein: CASSLARQSVPLLSLEAFF.

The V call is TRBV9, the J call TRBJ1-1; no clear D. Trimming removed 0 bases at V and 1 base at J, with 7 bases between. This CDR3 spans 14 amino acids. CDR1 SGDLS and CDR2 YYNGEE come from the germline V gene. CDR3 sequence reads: CASSVGPENTEAFF. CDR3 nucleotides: TGTGCCAGCAGCGTAGGTCCGGAGAACACTGAAGCTTTCTTT.

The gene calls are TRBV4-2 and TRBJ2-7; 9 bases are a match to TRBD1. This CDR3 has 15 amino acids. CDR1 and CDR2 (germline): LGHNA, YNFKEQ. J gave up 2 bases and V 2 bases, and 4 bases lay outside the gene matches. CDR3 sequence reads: CASSQPGQGPYEQYF. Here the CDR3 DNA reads TGTGCCAGCAGCCAACCGGGACAGGGTCCCTACGAGCAGTACTTC.

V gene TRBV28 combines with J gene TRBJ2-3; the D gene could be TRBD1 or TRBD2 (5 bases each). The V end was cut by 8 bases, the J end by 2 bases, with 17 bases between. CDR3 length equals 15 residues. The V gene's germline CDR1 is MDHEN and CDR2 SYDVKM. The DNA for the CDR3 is TGTGCCAGCTCTAGTGTGGGGGTGGACACAGATACGCAGTATTTT. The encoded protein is CASSSVGVDTDTQYF. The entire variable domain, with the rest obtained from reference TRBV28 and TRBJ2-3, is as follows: DVKVTQSSRYLVKRTGEKVFLECVQDMDHENMFWYRQDPGLGLRLIYFSYDVKMKEKGDIPEGYSVSREKKERFSLILESASTNQTSMYLCASSSVGVDTDTQYFGPGTRLTVL.

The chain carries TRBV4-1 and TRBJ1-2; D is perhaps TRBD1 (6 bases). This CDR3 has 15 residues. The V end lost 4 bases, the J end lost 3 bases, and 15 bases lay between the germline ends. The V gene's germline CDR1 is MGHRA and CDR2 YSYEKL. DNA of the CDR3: TGCGCCAGCAGCCGCCCGGACAGAGCGGACTATGGCTACACCTTC. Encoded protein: CASSRPDRADYGYTF.

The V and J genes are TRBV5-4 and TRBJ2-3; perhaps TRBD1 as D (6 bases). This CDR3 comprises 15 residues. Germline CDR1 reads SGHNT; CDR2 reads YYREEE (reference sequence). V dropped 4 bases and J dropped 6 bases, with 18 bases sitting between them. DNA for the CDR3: TGTGCCAGCAGCCGACCGGGACAAGAAACCGATACGCAGTATTTT. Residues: CASSRPGQETDTQYF.

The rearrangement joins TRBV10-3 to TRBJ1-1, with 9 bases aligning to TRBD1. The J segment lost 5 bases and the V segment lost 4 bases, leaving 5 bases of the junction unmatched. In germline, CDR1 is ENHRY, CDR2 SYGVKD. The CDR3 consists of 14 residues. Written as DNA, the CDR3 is TGTGCCATCAGTGGTGGGACAGGGAGGACTGAAGCTTTCTTT. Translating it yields CAISGGTGRTEAFF.

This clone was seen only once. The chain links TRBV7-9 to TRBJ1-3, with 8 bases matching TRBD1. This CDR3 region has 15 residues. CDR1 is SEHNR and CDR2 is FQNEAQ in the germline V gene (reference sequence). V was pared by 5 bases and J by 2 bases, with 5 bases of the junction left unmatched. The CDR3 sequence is CASSRPTGAGNTIYF. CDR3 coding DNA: TGTGCCAGCAGCCGTCCGACAGGGGCTGGAAACACCATATATTTT. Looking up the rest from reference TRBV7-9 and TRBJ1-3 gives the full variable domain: DTGVSQNPRHKITKRGQNVTFRCDPISEHNRLYWYRQTLGQGPEFLTYFQNEAQLEKSRLLSDRFSAERPKGSFSTLEIQRTEQGDSAMYLCASSRPTGAGNTIYFGEGSWLTVV.

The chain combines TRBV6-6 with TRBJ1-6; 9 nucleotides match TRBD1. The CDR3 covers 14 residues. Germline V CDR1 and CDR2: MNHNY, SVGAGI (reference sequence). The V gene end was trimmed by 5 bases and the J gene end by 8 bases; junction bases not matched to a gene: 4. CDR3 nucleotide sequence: TGTGCCAGCAGTCTAGGGACAGGGTATTCACCCCTCCACTTT. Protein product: CASSLGTGYSPLHF.

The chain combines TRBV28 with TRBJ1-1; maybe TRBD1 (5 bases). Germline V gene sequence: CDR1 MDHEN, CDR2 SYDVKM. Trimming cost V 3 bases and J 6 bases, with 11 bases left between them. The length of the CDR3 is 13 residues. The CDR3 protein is CASSFRERAEAFF. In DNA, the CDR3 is TGTGCCAGCAGTTTCAGGGAAAGGGCTGAAGCTTTCTTT.

The CDR3 is CASSIRTPLTQYF. The CDR3 nucleotides read TGTGCCAGTAGTATTCGGACCCCACTCACGCAGTATTTT. The genes are TRBV19 and TRBJ2-3; D gene ambiguous. Germline V CDR1 and CDR2: LNHDA, SQIVND (reference sequence). The length of the CDR3 is 13 residues. V lost 3 bases, J lost 9 bases, and 13 bases lay in between. Combining the CDR3 with reference TRBV19 and TRBJ2-3 gives the whole variable domain DGGITQSPKYLFRKEGQNVTLSCEQNLNHDAMYWYRQDPGQGLRLIYYSQIVNDFQKGDIAEGYSVSREKKESFPLTVTSAQKNPTAFYLCASSIRTPLTQYFGPGTRLTVL.

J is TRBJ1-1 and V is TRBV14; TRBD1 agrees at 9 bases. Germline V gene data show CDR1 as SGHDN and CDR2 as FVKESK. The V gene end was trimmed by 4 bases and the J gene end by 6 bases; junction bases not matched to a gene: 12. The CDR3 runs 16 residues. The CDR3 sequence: CASSRHRDRVLAEAFF. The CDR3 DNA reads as TGTGCCAGCAGCCGCCACCGGGACAGGGTTTTGGCTGAAGCTTTCTTT.

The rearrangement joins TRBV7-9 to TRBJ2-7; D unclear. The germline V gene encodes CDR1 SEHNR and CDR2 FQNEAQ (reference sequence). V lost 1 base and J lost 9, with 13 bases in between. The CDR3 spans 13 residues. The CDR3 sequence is CASSLVYGSWQYF. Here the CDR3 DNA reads TGTGCCAGCAGCTTAGTTTACGGGTCGTGGCAGTACTTC.

The CDR3 nucleotides are TGTGCCAGCAGCCTTCCCGGGACAGGGTCTTACGAGCAGTACTTC. Its protein product is CASSLPGTGSYEQYF. This rearrangement joins TRBV28 to TRBJ2-7; 9 bases agree with TRBD1. The CDR3 is 15 amino acids. Per germline, CDR1 MDHEN and CDR2 SYDVKM. With V trimmed by 6 bases and J by 4 bases, 10 bases remained unmatched. Full variable domain (outside the CDR3, taken from reference TRBV28 and TRBJ2-7): DVKVTQSSRYLVKRTGEKVFLECVQDMDHENMFWYRQDPGLGLRLIYFSYDVKMKEKGDIPEGYSVSREKKERFSLILESASTNQTSMYLCASSLPGTGSYEQYFGPGTRLTVT.

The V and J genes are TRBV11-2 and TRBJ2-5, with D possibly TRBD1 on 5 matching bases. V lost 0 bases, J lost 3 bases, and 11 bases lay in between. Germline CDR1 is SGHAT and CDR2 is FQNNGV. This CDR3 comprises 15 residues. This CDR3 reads CASSLDYLREETQYF. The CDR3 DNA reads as TGTGCCAGCAGCTTAGATTACCTCAGGGAAGAGACCCAGTACTTC.

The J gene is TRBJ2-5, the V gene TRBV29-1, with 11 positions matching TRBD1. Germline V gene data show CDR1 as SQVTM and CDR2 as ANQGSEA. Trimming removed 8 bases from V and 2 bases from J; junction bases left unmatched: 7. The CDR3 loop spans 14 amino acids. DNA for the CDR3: TGCAGCTCCCAGGGACAGGGGGGACAAGAGACCCAGTACTTC. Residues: CSSQGQGGQETQYF. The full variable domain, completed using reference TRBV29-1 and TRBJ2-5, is SAVISQKPSRDICQRGTSLTIQCQVDSQVTMMFWYRQQPGQSLTLIATANQGSEATYESGFVIDKFPISRPNLTFSTLTVSNMSPEDSSIYLCSSQGQGGQETQYFGPGTRLLVL.